The TCR beta chain described here comes from a study of CD8+ T cells in alopecia areata. Findings of the study overall: Mouse data revealed clearer TCR sharing than patient data did, a gap possibly tied to HLA. Lesional scalp, especially alopecia totalis/universalis, showed higher clonality than normal scalp. In scalp and blood, many expanded lesional clones persisted during tofacitinib.

The length of the CDR3 is 15 residues. The V and J ends lost 4 bases and 1 base, in that order; junction bases with no gene match: 3. Germline CDR1 is SGHDT and CDR2 is YYEEEE. Following RNA extraction, reverse transcription yielded cDNA that acted as the sequencing template. TCRdb keeps only in-frame clones here, not all; method: immunoSEQ multiplex PCR. The sample has about 190,000 clones, 64% seen once; the top ten hold 1.3%. As to treatment: oral pan-JAK inhibitor, 5-10 mg twice daily. This clone has just a few counts. Its antigen is undetermined. The sample in question was CD4+ T cells sorted from blood, obtained between weeks 49 and 50, from a patient treated with tofacitinib. This chain connects TRBV5-6 to TRBJ2-4, with TRBD1 matching 9 bases. The TCR comes from a human donor with alopecia areata. CDR3 coding DNA: TGTGCCAGCAGCCACAGGGGGCGTGCCAAAAACATTCAGTACTTC. Protein: CASSHRGRAKNIQYF.